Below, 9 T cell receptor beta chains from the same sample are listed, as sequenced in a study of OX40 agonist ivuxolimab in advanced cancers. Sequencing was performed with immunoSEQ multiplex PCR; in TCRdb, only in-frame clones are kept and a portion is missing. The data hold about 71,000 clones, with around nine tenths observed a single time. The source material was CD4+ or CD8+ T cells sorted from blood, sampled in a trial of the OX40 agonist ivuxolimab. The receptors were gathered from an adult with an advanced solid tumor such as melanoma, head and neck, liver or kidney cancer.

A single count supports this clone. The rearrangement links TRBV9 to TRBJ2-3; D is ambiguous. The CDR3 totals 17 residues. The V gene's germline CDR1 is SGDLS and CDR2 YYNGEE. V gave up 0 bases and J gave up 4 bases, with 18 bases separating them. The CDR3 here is CASSVEAGPSSPDTQYF. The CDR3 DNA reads TGTGCCAGCAGCGTAGAGGCTGGGCCCAGCTCGCCAGATACGCAGTATTTT.

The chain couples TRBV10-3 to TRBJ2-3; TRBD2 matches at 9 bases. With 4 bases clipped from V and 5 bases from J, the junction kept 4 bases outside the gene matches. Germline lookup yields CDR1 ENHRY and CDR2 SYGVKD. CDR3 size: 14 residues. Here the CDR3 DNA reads TGTGCCATCAGTGCGCGGGAGGGAGGAGATACGCAGTATTTT. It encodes CAISAREGGDTQYF.

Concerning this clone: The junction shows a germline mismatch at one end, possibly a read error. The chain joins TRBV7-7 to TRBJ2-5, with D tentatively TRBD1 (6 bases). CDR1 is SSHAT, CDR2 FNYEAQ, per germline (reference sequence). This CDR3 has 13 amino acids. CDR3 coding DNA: TGTGCTAGCAGCGCTGGACAGCCTCTGGTCCAGTACTTC. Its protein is CASSAGQPLVQYF.

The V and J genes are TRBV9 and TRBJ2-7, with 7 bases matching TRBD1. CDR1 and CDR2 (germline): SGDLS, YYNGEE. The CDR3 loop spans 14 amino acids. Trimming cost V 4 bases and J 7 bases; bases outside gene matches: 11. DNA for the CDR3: TGTGCCAGCAGCCAGACAGGGAACTACAGGGAGCAGTACTTC. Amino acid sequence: CASSQTGNYREQYF.

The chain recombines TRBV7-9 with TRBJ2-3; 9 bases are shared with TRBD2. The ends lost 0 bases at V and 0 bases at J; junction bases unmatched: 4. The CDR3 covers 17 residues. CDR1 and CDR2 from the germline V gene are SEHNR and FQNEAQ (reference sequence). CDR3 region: CASSLARLAGSTDTQYF. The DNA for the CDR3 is TGTGCCAGCAGCTTAGCGCGGCTAGCGGGGAGCACAGATACGCAGTATTTT.

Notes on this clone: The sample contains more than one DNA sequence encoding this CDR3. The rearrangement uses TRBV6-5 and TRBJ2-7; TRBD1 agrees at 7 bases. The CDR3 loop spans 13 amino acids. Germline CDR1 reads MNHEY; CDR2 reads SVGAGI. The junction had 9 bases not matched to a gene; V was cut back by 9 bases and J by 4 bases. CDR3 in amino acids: CASYGAGGYEQYF. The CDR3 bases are TGTGCCAGTTATGGAGCAGGGGGATACGAGCAGTACTTC.

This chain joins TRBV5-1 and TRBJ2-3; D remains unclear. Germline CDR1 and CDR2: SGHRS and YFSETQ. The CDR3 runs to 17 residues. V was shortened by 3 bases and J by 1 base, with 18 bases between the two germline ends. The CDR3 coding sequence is TGCGCCAGCAGCTCGAATCCCCTGGGGTCCGGCACAGATACGCAGTATTTT. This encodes CASSSNPLGSGTDTQYF.

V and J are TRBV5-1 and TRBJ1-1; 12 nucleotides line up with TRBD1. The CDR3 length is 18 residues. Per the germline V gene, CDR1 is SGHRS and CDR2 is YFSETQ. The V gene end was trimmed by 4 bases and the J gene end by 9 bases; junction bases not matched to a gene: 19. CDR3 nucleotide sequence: TGCGCCAGCAGCAGGACCGGGACAGGGGGCCCCTATGCAAGAAAAGCTTTCTTT. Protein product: CASSRTGTGGPYARKAFF.

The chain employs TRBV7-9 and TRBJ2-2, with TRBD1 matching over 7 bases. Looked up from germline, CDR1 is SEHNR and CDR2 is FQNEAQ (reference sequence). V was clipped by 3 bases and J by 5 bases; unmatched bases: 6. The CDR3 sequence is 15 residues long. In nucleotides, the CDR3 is TGTGCCAGCAGCTTGACAGGACAGGTTACCGGGGAGCTGTTTTTT. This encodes CASSLTGQVTGELFF.